These T cell receptor beta chains were read from a single sample in a study of OX40 agonist ivuxolimab in advanced cancers. Some clones are missing from TCRdb's copy, which holds only in-frame ones; the method was immunoSEQ multiplex PCR. The sample lists about 150,000 clones, 85% to 95% occurring once. The starting material was CD4+ or CD8+ T cells sorted from blood, obtained in a trial of the OX40 agonist ivuxolimab. All receptors come from an adult with an advanced solid tumor such as melanoma, head and neck, liver or kidney cancer. CDR3s include the opening cysteine and the closing phenylalanine or tryptophan. D genes are given only for firm matches. Rows give clone size only sometimes, using once, few, many, or a class for an expanded clone.

j_call | d_call | v_call | clone_size | cdr3_nt | cdr3_aa
TRBJ2-6 | NA | TRBV7-2 | NA | TGTGCCAGCAGATCGGGTGGGGCCAACGTCCTGACTTTC | CASRSGGANVLTF
TRBJ2-1 | TRBD1 | TRBV5-1 | NA | TGCGCCAGCAGCTACGGACAGGGGGCTTATGATGAGCAGTTCTTC | CASSYGQGAYDEQFF
TRBJ2-3 | TRBD1 | TRBV5-1 | NA | TGCGCCAGCAGCTTAGGGACAGGGGCCGGCACAGATACGCAGTATTTT | CASSLGTGAGTDTQYF
TRBJ2-6 | NA | TRBV11-2 | NA | TGTGCCAGCAGCTTAGCCCGGGACGGCTCTGGGGCCAACGTCCTGACTTTC | CASSLARDGSGANVLTF
TRBJ2-1 | NA | TRBV28 | NA | TGTGCCAGCACCGTTACCCCTACCATATACAATGAGCAGTTCTTC | CASTVTPTIYNEQFF
TRBJ1-2 | NA | TRBV6-5 | NA | TGTGCCAGCAGTTACTCGAGGGGGACTGGCTACACCTTC | CASSYSRGTGYTF
TRBJ2-2 | NA | TRBV7-8 | NA | TGTGCCAGCAGCTTAGCGGGGAAGTCCGGGGAGCTGTTTTTT | CASSLAGKSGELFF
TRBJ2-7 | NA | TRBV14 | once | TGTGCCAGCAGCCAAGGGACACACATCTCTCGGGAGCAGTACTTC | CASSQGTHISREQYF
TRBJ1-5 | NA | TRBV9 | once | TGTGCCAGCAGACCCCCGGGGGCTCAGCCCCAGCATTTT | CASRPPGAQPQHF
TRBJ1-2 | NA | TRBV11-2 | NA | TGTGCCAGCAGCTTAGGACGGACAGCCTCTAACTATGGCTACACCTTC | CASSLGRTASNYGYTF
TRBJ2-2 | NA | TRBV6-1 | few | TGTGCCAGCAGTGAACCCCAATTTTCTGTAGCCGGGGAGCTGTTTTTT | CASSEPQFSVAGELFF